Sequencing of this TCR beta chain was carried out in a study of human T cells and chemical hapten exposure. Study results and caveats: TCRs at a frequency above 1 in 1000 stayed unchanged with DPC sensitization.

The germline V and J ends were trimmed by 5 bases and 10 bases, with 15 bases remaining between them. This CDR3 contains 13 residues. Germline loops: CDR1 SGHAT, CDR2 FQNNGV. The sample's time point: pre-sensitization, week 0. This sample's treatment: therapeutic diphenylcyclopropenone sensitization with weekly scalp DPC. TCRdb itself ran the RACE reads through MiXCR, one entry per CDR3 protein. The repertoire has roughly 380,000 distinct CDR3 sequences, less than 6.5% of them found once; the top ten carry just over 2.5%. This clonotype was observed at least ten times. No antigen is known for it. This receptor was taken from a woman aged 50 to 60 with alopecia areata. Some clones in this sample may be carry-over from other donors' samples. The sample consisted of whole blood, taken in connection with sensitization to the hapten diphenylcyclopropenone (DPC). The chain carries TRBV11-2 and TRBJ2-1; unclear D gene. CDR3 sequence reads: CASSPSTIREQFF. The CDR3 region has the DNA TGTGCCAGCAGCCCCTCTACCATCAGGGAGCAGTTCTTC.